The clone carrying this T cell receptor (beta chain) was seen repeatedly, ten times or more. The antigen is undetermined. One entry per CDR3 protein, called by TCRdb with MiXCR from the reads. This table holds 65,000 to 90,000 distinct CDR3 sequences, 3.7% found once. The sample belongs to a study of T cell repertoires in cytomegalovirus infection. Findings of the study overall: In two of eight donors, the top clonotype was HLA-C-restricted CMV-specific.

The germline V gene has CDR1 GTSNPN and CDR2 SVGIG (reference sequence). The CDR3 sequence is 13 residues long. V gave up 4 bases and J gave up 3 bases; unmatched junction bases: 5. Sequenced input: PBMCs. The chain employs TRBV30 and TRBJ2-7; the match to TRBD1 covers 8 bases. The receptor was isolated from a human donor in good health (CMV status not recorded). Some clones in this sample may be carry-over from other donors' samples. DNA of the CDR3: TGTGCCTGGAACCGGGACAGGTTCTACGAGCAGTACTTC. Protein: CAWNRDRFYEQYF.